This TCR beta chain comes out of a study of cytomegalovirus exposure and HLA in healthy donors. V shed 6 bases and J 4 bases; nucleotides not matched to a gene: 5. The CDR3 is 13 amino acids. Germline CDR1 and CDR2: SNHLY and FYNNEI. Amplification used 60 Vbeta primers and 13 Jbeta primers. Clones were read by immunoSEQ multiplex PCR, and TCRdb kept only the in-frame ones, dropping some. The sample contains around 190,000 clones, over 70% of which appear only once. J is TRBJ1-1 and V is TRBV2, with TRBD1 identical over 7 bases. The clonotype was recovered from a man aged 40-49 years in good health and CMV-seronegative. Sequencing input: PBMCs. The CDR3 nucleotides are TGTGCCAGCAGCGTAGACAGGGCCACTGAAGCTTTCTTT. Its translation is CASSVDRATEAFF.